The 18 T cell receptor beta chains presented below share a single source sample, sequenced in a study of cytomegalovirus exposure and HLA in healthy donors. PCR employed 60 Vbeta and 13 Jbeta primers. Some clones are missing from TCRdb's copy, which holds only in-frame ones; the method was immunoSEQ multiplex PCR. The data show 120,000 to 150,000 clones, 73% seen once. Sequences were obtained from PBMCs. These receptors originate from a young woman in good health and CMV-seronegative.

This chain uses TRBV6-1 with TRBJ1-2; a possible D gene is TRBD1 (6 bases). V was clipped by 6 bases and J by 8 bases, with 10 bases between them. CDR1 MNHNS and CDR2 SASEGT come from the germline V gene. The CDR3 sequence is 11 residues long. DNA of the CDR3: TGTGCCAGCAGAACAGGGTCGGGCTACACCTTC. Residues: CASRTGSGYTF.

J is TRBJ1-2 and V is TRBV28; D possibly corresponds to TRBD1 (5 bases). Germline-derived CDR1 and CDR2 are MDHEN and SYDVKM. The CDR3 is 13 amino acids. The V end was cut by 10 bases, the J end by 0 bases, with 12 bases between. This chain's CDR3 is CAISRGTNYGYTF. The CDR3, as DNA: TGTGCCATCAGCCGGGGGACTAACTATGGCTACACCTTC.

This chain links TRBV12-5 with TRBJ1-5, with a possible D match to TRBD1 (6 bases). V was trimmed by 7 bases and J by 3 bases, leaving 13 bases between them. From germline, CDR1 is LGHNT and CDR2 FRNRAP. The CDR3 has 14 amino acids. The CDR3 sequence is CASVPGQPNQPQHF. Here the CDR3 DNA reads TGTGCTAGTGTTCCCGGACAGCCCAATCAGCCCCAGCATTTT.

V usage is TRBV18 and J usage is TRBJ2-5; D ambiguous. The germline V and J ends were trimmed by 1 base and 4 bases, with 7 bases remaining between them. This CDR3 has 13 residues. Looked up from germline, CDR1 is KGHSH and CDR2 is LQKENI. Written as DNA, the CDR3 is TGTGCCAGCTCACCACTAGTACGAGAGACCCAGTACTTC. Its translation: CASSPLVRETQYF.

This sequence joins TRBV7-2 and TRBJ1-6; no reliable D call. The CDR3 has 11 amino acids. V was clipped by 5 bases and J by 6 bases, with 2 bases between them. Germline V gene sequence: CDR1 SGHTA, CDR2 FQGNSA. CDR3 DNA sequence: TGTGCCAGCAGCCTTAATTCACCCCTCCACTTT. It encodes CASSLNSPLHF.

The rearrangement joins TRBV5-4 to TRBJ2-1, with 8 positions matching TRBD2. CDR3 length: 16 residues. Germline CDR1 SGHNT, CDR2 YYREEE (reference sequence). Trimming took 0 bases from V and 3 from J; bases not matched to a gene: 5. CDR3 in amino acids: CASSLGLAGYYNEQFF. The CDR3 DNA reads as TGTGCCAGCAGCTTGGGTCTAGCGGGCTACTACAATGAGCAGTTCTTC.

The chain has TRBV9 and TRBJ1-4, with 7 bases aligning to TRBD1. Trimming removed 3 bases from V and 4 bases from J; junction bases left unmatched: 6. Germline CDR1 is SGDLS and CDR2 is YYNGEE. The CDR3 is made up of 15 amino acids. This CDR3 is CASSAHRGVNEKLFF. CDR3 sequence (DNA): TGTGCCAGCAGCGCACACAGGGGCGTTAATGAAAAACTGTTTTTT. The complete variable domain, with remaining parts taken from reference TRBV9 and TRBJ1-4, reads DSGVTQTPKHLITATGQRVTLRCSPRSGDLSVYWYQQSLDQGLQFLIQYYNGEERAKGNILERFSAQQFPDLHSELNLSSLELGDSALYFCASSAHRGVNEKLFFGSGTQLSVL.

The chain uses TRBV6-1 and TRBJ1-2; 7 positions agree with TRBD1. Trimming at V came to 7 bases and at J to 4 bases, leaving 6 bases not matched to a gene. CDR3 length: 13 amino acids. The germline gives CDR1 MNHNS, CDR2 SASEGT. The CDR3 DNA is TGTGCCAGCACAATACAGGGGACCTATGGCTACACCTTC. Amino acids: CASTIQGTYGYTF.

The V and J genes are TRBV5-1 and TRBJ1-1, with 7 bases matching TRBD1. Germline CDR1 is SGHRS and CDR2 is YFSETQ. V shed 3 bases and J 4 bases; nucleotides not matched to a gene: 6. This CDR3 comprises 14 residues. CDR3 residues: CASSSDQGGTEAFF. The CDR3 nucleotides read TGCGCCAGCAGCTCGGACCAGGGGGGCACTGAAGCTTTCTTT.

This rearrangement joins TRBV18 to TRBJ1-4; 9 bases align to TRBD1. Germline CDR1 KGHSH, CDR2 LQKENI. This CDR3 has 14 residues. The J segment lost 7 bases and the V segment lost 0 bases, leaving 0 bases of the junction unmatched. The CDR3 loop is CASSPPGQGEKLFF. The CDR3 region has the DNA TGTGCCAGCTCACCACCGGGACAGGGTGAAAAACTGTTTTTT.

The chain couples TRBV11-3 to TRBJ1-4; TRBD1 aligns across 8 bases. Germline V gives CDR1 SGHNT, CDR2 YENEEA. The CDR3 extends over 16 amino acids. V shed 4 bases and J 5 bases; nucleotides not matched to a gene: 9. Written as DNA, the CDR3 is TGTGCCAGCAGCTCTCCGACGACAGGGGAAAATGAAAAACTGTTTTTT. Amino acids: CASSSPTTGENEKLFF.

V and J are TRBV5-5 and TRBJ2-1, with TRBD1 matching 8 bases. This CDR3 is built from 16 residues. Per the germline V gene, CDR1 is SGHKS and CDR2 is YYEKEE (reference sequence). With 4 bases clipped from V and 7 bases from J, the junction kept 13 bases outside the gene matches. The CDR3 loop is CASSRLGQGWGNEQFF. The CDR3 coding sequence is TGTGCCAGCAGCCGCCTCGGACAGGGTTGGGGGAATGAGCAGTTCTTC.

This clone was detected only a few times. This same CDR3 is encoded by further DNA sequences in the sample. CDR3 nucleotide sequence: TGTGCCAGCAGCGTAGGGGACAGGGGTACTGAAGCTTTCTTT. Translating it yields CASSVGDRGTEAFF. J is TRBJ1-1 and V is TRBV9; 10 bases are a match to TRBD1. The CDR3 length is 14 residues. V was clipped by 0 bases and J by 5 bases; unmatched bases: 1. In germline, CDR1 is SGDLS, CDR2 YYNGEE.

The V gene is TRBV5-6, the J gene TRBJ1-3, with unresolved D. V was trimmed by 3 bases and J by 0 bases, leaving 7 bases between them. This CDR3 comprises 14 residues. Per the germline V gene, CDR1 is SGHDT and CDR2 is YYEEEE. The CDR3 here is CASSYVSSGNTIYF. The CDR3 DNA sequence: TGTGCCAGCAGCTATGTCAGCTCTGGAAACACCATATATTTT.

V is TRBV12-5 and J is TRBJ1-1; possible D gene TRBD1, 5 bases. V was clipped by 6 bases and J by 2 bases, with 16 bases between them. The CDR3 loop spans 15 amino acids. Germline-derived CDR1 and CDR2 are LGHNT and FRNRAP. The CDR3 spells CASGHPNQGNTEAFF. CDR3 coding DNA: TGTGCTAGTGGCCACCCCAACCAGGGTAACACTGAAGCTTTCTTT.

The chain has TRBV27 and TRBJ2-1, with TRBD2 as a possible D gene (5 bases). This CDR3 comprises 16 residues. Trimming pared 0 bases from V and 1 base from J, leaving 10 bases between. Germline V gene data show CDR1 as MNHEY and CDR2 as SMNVEV (reference sequence). CDR3: CASSLSAGASYNEQFF. The CDR3 DNA sequence: TGTGCCAGCAGTTTATCCGCGGGCGCTTCCTACAATGAGCAGTTCTTC.

The V gene is TRBV15, the J gene TRBJ2-5; TRBD1 aligns across 9 bases. V trimming: 6 bases; J trimming: 4 bases; junction bases outside the gene matches: 6. CDR1 and CDR2 from the germline V gene are LNHNV and YYDKDF (reference sequence). The length of the CDR3 is 14 residues. The DNA of the CDR3 is TGTGCCACCAGTAAGGACAGGGGTGTAGAGACCCAGTACTTC. Encoded protein: CATSKDRGVETQYF.

The V gene is TRBV2, the J gene TRBJ2-1; TRBD1 matches 9 bases. This CDR3 has 14 amino acids. Per germline, CDR1 SNHLY and CDR2 FYNNEI. V lost 9 bases and J lost 10; bases outside the gene matches: 13. The CDR3 reads CASTPGQGTYEQFF. As DNA, the CDR3 is TGTGCCAGTACACCGGGACAGGGAACTTACGAGCAGTTCTTC.